This T cell receptor (beta chain) was recovered during a study of cytotoxic CD8 clonotypes in ibrutinib-treated CLL. Study-wide context: By median roughly 74 months, about twelve had progressed and about 15 stayed remitted; responses had been 2 complete and approximately 24 partial. Study-wide findings and caveats: Baseline values of clonality outstripped age-matched healthy donors and followed circulating CD8+ T-cell counts.

Germline trimming cut 0 bases from V and 8 bases from J; bases unmatched to any gene: 7. Germline CDR1 MNHEY, CDR2 SVGAGI. There are 16 residues in the CDR3. The data were produced by immunoSEQ multiplex PCR, yet TCRdb's version contains in-frame clones alone and is incomplete. Altogether 200,000 to 250,000 clones are present, roughly 77% being singletons, with the ten largest covering around 5.9%. Remarks on this clone: The antigen remains unidentified.

Here the sequenced sample was PBMCs, taken after 12 months of ibrutinib treatment. The receptor was derived from a human donor with chronic lymphocytic leukemia. The chain carries TRBV6-5 and TRBJ1-4; 9 bases align to TRBD1. This CDR3 is CASSYSEQGAGEKLFF. The CDR3 DNA is TGTGCCAGCAGTTACTCTGAACAGGGGGCTGGGGAAAAACTGTTTTTT.